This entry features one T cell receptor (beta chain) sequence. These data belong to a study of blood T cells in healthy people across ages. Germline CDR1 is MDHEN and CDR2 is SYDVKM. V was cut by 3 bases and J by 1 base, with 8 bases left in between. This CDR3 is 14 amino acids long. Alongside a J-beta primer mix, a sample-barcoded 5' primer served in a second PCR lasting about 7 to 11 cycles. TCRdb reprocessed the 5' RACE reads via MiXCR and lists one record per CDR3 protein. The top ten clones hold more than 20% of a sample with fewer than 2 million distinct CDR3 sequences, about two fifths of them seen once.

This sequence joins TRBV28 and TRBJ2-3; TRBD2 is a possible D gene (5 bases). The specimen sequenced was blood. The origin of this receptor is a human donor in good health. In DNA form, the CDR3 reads TGTGCCAGCAGTTTTAGCGAGGGCACAGATACGCAGTATTTT. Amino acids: CASSFSEGTDTQYF. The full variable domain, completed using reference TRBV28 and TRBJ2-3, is DVKVTQSSRYLVKRTGEKVFLECVQDMDHENMFWYRQDPGLGLRLIYFSYDVKMKEKGDIPEGYSVSREKKERFSLILESASTNQTSMYLCASSFSEGTDTQYFGPGTRLTVL.